Presented here are 18 T cell receptor beta chains from one specimen sequenced in a study of T-cell reconstitution after alpha-beta-depleted transplantation in children. Preparation of the TCRbeta library used unique molecular identifiers. TCRdb re-called the PCR reads with MiXCR, one entry per CDR3 protein. Altogether approximately 270,000 distinct CDR3 sequences are present, 9.9% being singletons, with the ten largest covering 10%. The sample here was PBMCs from the stem cell graft donor, taken from the stem cell graft. These receptors were taken from a human donor who donated a stem cell graft to a child with SCID.

This chain links TRBV9 with TRBJ2-7; 10 bases are shared with TRBD1. Germline V CDR1 and CDR2: SGDLS, YYNGEE. The CDR3 spans 15 residues. V dropped 0 bases and J dropped 6; count of bases not matched to a gene: 6. CDR3: CASSVDGTGAAEQYF. Written as DNA, the CDR3 is TGTGCCAGCAGCGTAGACGGGACAGGGGCGGCCGAGCAGTACTTC.

This chain connects TRBV5-1 to TRBJ1-2, with D possibly matching TRBD1 (5 bases). Germline lookup yields CDR1 SGHRS and CDR2 YFSETQ. The CDR3 spans 15 residues. Trimming took off 3 bases at V and 8 bases at J, with 20 bases between the two ends. This CDR3 reads CASSSWGSQTGGYTF. In nucleotides, the CDR3 is TGCGCCAGCAGCTCTTGGGGCAGCCAAACTGGGGGCTACACCTTC.

This clonotype was seen more than once but under ten times. The CDR3 coding sequence is TGCGCCAGCAGCTTCCTGGACAGGGAGACCGGGGAGCTGTTTTTT. Translation gives CASSFLDRETGELFF. The rearrangement joins TRBV5-1 to TRBJ2-2; 8 nucleotides align to TRBD1. Germline-derived CDR1 and CDR2 are SGHRS and YFSETQ. CDR3 length: 15 residues. Trimming removed 2 bases from V and 5 bases from J; junction bases left unmatched: 5.

The chain carries TRBV7-9 and TRBJ2-1; 9 positions match TRBD1. Germline CDR1 and CDR2: SEHNR and FQNEAQ (reference sequence). The CDR3 consists of 11 residues. V dropped 1 base and J dropped 16; count of bases not matched to a gene: 2. CDR3 DNA sequence: TGTGCCAGCAGCTTAGACAGGGGGCTCTTCTTC. Its translation: CASSLDRGLFF.

This clonotype was observed a few times. The chain links TRBV20-1 to TRBJ2-1; 7 nucleotides align to TRBD2. The CDR3 loop spans 14 amino acids. Trimming at V came to 1 base and at J to 1 base, leaving 1 base not matched to a gene. Germline V lookup: CDR1 DFQATT, CDR2 SNEGSKA (reference sequence). CDR3 DNA: TGCAGTGCTAGAGCAGCGGGGTCCTACAATGAGCAGTTCTTC. Encoded protein: CSARAAGSYNEQFF.

This clonotype was seen repeatedly, ten times or more. The rearrangement links TRBV5-1 to TRBJ2-3; either TRBD1 or TRBD2 may supply D (5 bases each). The V and J ends lost 0 bases and 5 bases respectively, with 13 bases between them. Germline CDR1 SGHRS, CDR2 YFSETQ. The CDR3 length is 15 residues. The CDR3 DNA reads as TGCGCCAGCAGCTTGGAGAGAGGGGTTGTAGATACGCAGTATTTT. Amino acid sequence: CASSLERGVVDTQYF.

This clonotype was found a few times. The J gene is TRBJ2-4, the V gene TRBV9, with 7 bases matching TRBD1. V shed 1 base, J shed 7 bases, and the junction held 8 bases outside the gene matches. Per the germline V gene, CDR1 is SGDLS and CDR2 is YYNGEE. This CDR3 has 15 amino acids. The CDR3 region is CASSVTGTVDNIQYF. The CDR3 DNA is TGTGCCAGCAGCGTAACCGGGACAGTGGATAACATTCAGTACTTC. Full variable domain (rest looked up from reference TRBV9 and TRBJ2-4): DSGVTQTPKHLITATGQRVTLRCSPRSGDLSVYWYQQSLDQGLQFLIQYYNGEERAKGNILERFSAQQFPDLHSELNLSSLELGDSALYFCASSVTGTVDNIQYFGAGTRLSVL.

This clonotype was observed at least ten times. V gene TRBV2 combines with J gene TRBJ1-5, with 9 bases aligning to TRBD1. CDR1 and CDR2 from the germline V gene are SNHLY and FYNNEI. This CDR3 spans 16 amino acids. The V gene end was trimmed by 6 bases and the J gene end by 2 bases; junction bases not matched to a gene: 8. The CDR3 reads CASRAHRGQGNQPQHF. The CDR3 nucleotides read TGTGCCAGCAGAGCTCACAGGGGGCAGGGCAATCAGCCCCAGCATTTT.

The V and J genes are TRBV25-1 and TRBJ1-1; possible D gene TRBD1, 6 bases. The CDR3 contains 14 residues. V was cut by 6 bases and J by 0 bases, with 11 bases left in between. Germline values: CDR1 MGHDK, CDR2 SYGVNS. The CDR3 region is CASRNRAMNTEAFF. CDR3 nucleotide sequence: TGTGCCAGCAGGAACAGGGCGATGAACACTGAAGCTTTCTTT.

This chain's CDR3 is CASSAGATGELFF. The DNA for the CDR3 is TGTGCCAGCAGTGCAGGGGCGACCGGGGAGCTGTTTTTT. The V call is TRBV12-3 or TRBV12-4, the J call TRBJ2-2, with D maybe TRBD1 (6 bases). V gave up 5 bases and J gave up 5 bases, with 9 bases separating them. The CDR3 sequence is 13 residues long.

The V and J genes are TRBV20-1 and TRBJ1-6; D remains ambiguous. CDR1 and CDR2 from the germline V gene are DFQATT and SNEGSKA (reference sequence). V lost 3 bases and J 5 bases, leaving 8 bases between the germline ends. The CDR3 has 13 amino acids. This CDR3 reads CSASLSDNSPLHF. DNA for the CDR3: TGCAGTGCTAGTCTGTCAGATAATTCACCCCTCCACTTT.

This clonotype was seen a handful of times. This chain joins TRBV10-3 and TRBJ2-7; a weak D match, TRBD1 (5 bases). CDR1 is ENHRY and CDR2 is SYGVKD in the germline V gene. Trimming removed 0 bases at V and 6 bases at J, with 12 bases between. The CDR3 is 14 residues long. CDR3 protein: CAISESSGFVEQYF. The DNA of the CDR3 is TGTGCCATCAGTGAGTCTTCAGGGTTTGTCGAGCAGTACTTC.

The J gene is TRBJ2-3, the V gene TRBV3-1; 10 nucleotides match TRBD2. The CDR3 covers 18 residues. J was trimmed by 8 bases and V by 0 bases; bases with no gene match: 14. Germline V CDR1 and CDR2: LGHDT, YNNKEL (reference sequence). The CDR3 sequence: CASSQDGHSGGATGTQYF. The CDR3 coding sequence is TGTGCCAGCAGCCAAGATGGTCACAGCGGGGGGGCAACGGGTACGCAGTATTTT.

The rearrangement uses TRBV7-9 and TRBJ2-7; 10 bases are shared with TRBD1. The germline gives CDR1 SEHNR, CDR2 FQNEAQ (reference sequence). V trimming: 7 bases; J trimming: 5 bases; junction bases outside the gene matches: 8. CDR3 length equals 14 residues. The CDR3 DNA is TGTGCCAGCACCCTTAGCGGACAGGGGGACGAGCAGTACTTC. This sequence encodes CASTLSGQGDEQYF.

This chain connects TRBV7-6 to TRBJ2-3; D ambiguous. The length of the CDR3 is 14 residues. Deletions cut 2 bases from V and 2 bases from J, with 8 bases between. Germline CDR1 SGHVS, CDR2 FNYEAQ. The chain's CDR3 is CASSLNIATDTQYF. As DNA, the CDR3 is TGTGCCAGCAGCTTAAATATAGCCACAGATACGCAGTATTTT. Based on the CDR3 plus reference TRBV7-6 and TRBJ2-3, the full variable domain is GAGVSQSPRYKVTKRGQDVALRCDPISGHVSLYWYRQALGQGPEFLTYFNYEAQQDKSGLPNDRFSAERPEGSISTLTIQRTEQRDSAMYRCASSLNIATDTQYFGPGTRLTVL.

This clonotype has ten or more counts. The rearrangement uses TRBV10-3 and TRBJ1-2, with D unclear. The CDR3 is 14 amino acids. The V gene lost 0 bases and the J gene lost 7 bases, with 12 bases spanning the gap. The germline V gene encodes CDR1 ENHRY and CDR2 SYGVKD. The chain's CDR3 is CAISESNWVPGYTF. The CDR3, as DNA: TGTGCCATCAGTGAGTCGAACTGGGTCCCTGGCTACACCTTC.

This clonotype has at least ten counts. The rearrangement joins TRBV20-1 to TRBJ2-3, with TRBD1 matching 9 bases. This CDR3 spans 14 amino acids. Trimming removed 2 bases from V and 3 bases from J; junction bases left unmatched: 3. Per the germline V gene, CDR1 is DFQATT and CDR2 is SNEGSKA (reference sequence). CDR3 in amino acids: CSARRTGVTDTQYF. CDR3 bases: TGCAGTGCTAGACGGACAGGGGTAACAGATACGCAGTATTTT.

This clonotype was detected ten times or more. This sequence joins TRBV6-5 and TRBJ2-1; 8 nucleotides match TRBD2. This CDR3 is 15 amino acids long. V lost 0 bases to trimming and J lost 4 bases; unmatched junction nucleotides: 2. Germline values: CDR1 MNHEY, CDR2 SVGAGI. The CDR3 loop is CASSYSGGGYNEQFF. CDR3 coding DNA: TGTGCCAGCAGTTACTCGGGCGGGGGGTACAATGAGCAGTTCTTC.